This T cell receptor beta chain was captured by sequencing in a study of blood T cell repertoires in COVID-19. The length of the CDR3 is 13 residues. With 6 bases removed from V and 3 bases from J, the gap between germline ends came to 11 bases. Per the germline V gene, CDR1 is SNHLY and CDR2 is FYNNEI. How the authors handled the data: Amplification of reference gene primers was used by the study to estimate nucleated cell counts. Sequenced by immunoSEQ multiplex PCR; TCRdb stores in-frame clones only, minus some. The DNA gave D and trimming, while V, J and clone size come from that table. The profile shows about 440,000 clones, approximately 90% of them singletons.

The sequenced sample was peripheral blood. This TCR was recovered from a woman in her twenties or thirties with acute or convalescent COVID-19. The rearrangement uses TRBV2 and TRBJ1-2; D possibly corresponds to TRBD1 (5 bases). For the CDR3, the DNA is TGTGCCAGCAGGGGCAGGGCATACTATGGCTACACCTTC. Amino acids: CASRGRAYYGYTF.